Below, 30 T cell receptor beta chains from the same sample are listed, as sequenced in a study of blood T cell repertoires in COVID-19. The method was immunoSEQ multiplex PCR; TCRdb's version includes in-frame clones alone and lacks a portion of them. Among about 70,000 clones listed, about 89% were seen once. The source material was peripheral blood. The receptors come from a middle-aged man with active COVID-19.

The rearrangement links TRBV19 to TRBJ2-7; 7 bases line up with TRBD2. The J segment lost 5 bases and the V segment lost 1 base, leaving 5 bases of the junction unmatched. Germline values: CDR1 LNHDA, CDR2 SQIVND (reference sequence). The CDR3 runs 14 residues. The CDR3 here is CASSIAGGLDEQYF. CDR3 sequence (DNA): TGTGCCAGTAGTATAGCGGGGGGTCTTGACGAGCAGTACTTC. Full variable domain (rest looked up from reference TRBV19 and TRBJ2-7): DGGITQSPKYLFRKEGQNVTLSCEQNLNHDAMYWYRQDPGQGLRLIYYSQIVNDFQKGDIAEGYSVSREKKESFPLTVTSAQKNPTAFYLCASSIAGGLDEQYFGPGTRLTVT.

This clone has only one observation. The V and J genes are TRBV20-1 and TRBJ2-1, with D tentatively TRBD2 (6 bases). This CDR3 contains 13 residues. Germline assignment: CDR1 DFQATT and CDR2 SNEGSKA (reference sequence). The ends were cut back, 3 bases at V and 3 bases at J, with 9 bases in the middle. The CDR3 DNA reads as TGCAGTGCTAGTCTAGCGATCTACAATGAGCAGTTCTTC. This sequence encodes CSASLAIYNEQFF.

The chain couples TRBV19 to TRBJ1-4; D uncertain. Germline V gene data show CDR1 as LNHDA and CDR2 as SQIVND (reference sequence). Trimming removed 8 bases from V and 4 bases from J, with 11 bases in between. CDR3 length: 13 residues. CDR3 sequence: CASLGQFNEKLFF. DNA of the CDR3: TGTGCCAGTCTTGGGCAGTTTAATGAAAAACTGTTTTTT.

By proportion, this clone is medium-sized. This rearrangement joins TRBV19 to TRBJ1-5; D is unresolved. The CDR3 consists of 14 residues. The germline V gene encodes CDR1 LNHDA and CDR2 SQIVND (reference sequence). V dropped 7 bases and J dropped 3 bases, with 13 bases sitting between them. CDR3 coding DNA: TGTGCCAGTACCCAAGCCACTAACAATCAGCCCCAGCATTTT. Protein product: CASTQATNNQPQHF.

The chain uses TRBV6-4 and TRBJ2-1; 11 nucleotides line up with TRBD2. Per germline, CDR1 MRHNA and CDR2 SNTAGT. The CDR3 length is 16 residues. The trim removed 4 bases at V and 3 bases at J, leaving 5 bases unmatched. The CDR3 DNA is TGTGCCAGCAGTGTCGAGACTAGCGGGAACTACAATGAGCAGTTCTTC. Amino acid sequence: CASSVETSGNYNEQFF.

CDR3 nucleotide sequence: TGTGCCAGCAGCTTGGGGCGACAGGTTAACAATGAGCAGTTCTTC. Translating gives CASSLGRQVNNEQFF. The chain is built from TRBV5-8 and TRBJ2-1; maybe TRBD1 (6 bases). Trimming took 0 bases from V and 5 from J, leaving 12 bases between them. This CDR3 region has 15 residues. CDR1 SGHTS and CDR2 YDEGEE come from the germline V gene.

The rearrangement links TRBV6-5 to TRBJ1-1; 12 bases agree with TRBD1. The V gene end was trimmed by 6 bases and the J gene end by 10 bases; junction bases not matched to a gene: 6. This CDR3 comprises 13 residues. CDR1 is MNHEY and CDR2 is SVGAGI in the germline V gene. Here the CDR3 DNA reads TGTGCCAGCAGGCCGGGACAGGGGGCTCGAGCTTTCTTT. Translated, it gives CASRPGQGARAFF.

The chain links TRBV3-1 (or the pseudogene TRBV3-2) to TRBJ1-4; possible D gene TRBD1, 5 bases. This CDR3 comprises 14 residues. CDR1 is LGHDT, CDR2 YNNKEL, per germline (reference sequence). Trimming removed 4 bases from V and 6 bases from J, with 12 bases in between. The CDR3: CASSPGGIHEKLFF. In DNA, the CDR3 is TGTGCCAGCAGCCCGGGGGGGATCCATGAAAAACTGTTTTTT.

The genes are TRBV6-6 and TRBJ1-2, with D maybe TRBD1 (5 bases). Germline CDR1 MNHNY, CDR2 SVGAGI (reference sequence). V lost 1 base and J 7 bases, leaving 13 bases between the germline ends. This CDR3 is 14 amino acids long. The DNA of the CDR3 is TGTGCCAGCAGTTACTTGGCAGGGCAGGCTGGCTACACCTTC. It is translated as CASSYLAGQAGYTF.

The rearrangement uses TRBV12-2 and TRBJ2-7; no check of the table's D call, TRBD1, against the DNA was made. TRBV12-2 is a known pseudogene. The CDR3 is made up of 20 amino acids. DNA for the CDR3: TGTGCAAGTCGTTCCCCGGACCACCGGGACAGGGAGGTGGGGAGCTACGAGCAGTACTTC. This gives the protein CASRSPDHRDREVGSYEQYF.

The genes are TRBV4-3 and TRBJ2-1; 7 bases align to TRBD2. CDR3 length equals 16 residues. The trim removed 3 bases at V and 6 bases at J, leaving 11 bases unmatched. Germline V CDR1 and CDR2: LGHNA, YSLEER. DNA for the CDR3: TGCGCCAGCAGCCATCAAAGGACTAGTTATAGCAATGAGCAGTTCTTC. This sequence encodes CASSHQRTSYSNEQFF.

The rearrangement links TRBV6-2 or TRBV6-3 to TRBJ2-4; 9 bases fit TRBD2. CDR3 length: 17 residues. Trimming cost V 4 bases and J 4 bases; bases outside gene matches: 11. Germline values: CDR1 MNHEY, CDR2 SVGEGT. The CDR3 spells CASSSFLRLAVKNIQYF. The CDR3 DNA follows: TGTGCCAGCAGTTCCTTCCTGAGACTAGCGGTTAAAAACATTCAGTACTTC.

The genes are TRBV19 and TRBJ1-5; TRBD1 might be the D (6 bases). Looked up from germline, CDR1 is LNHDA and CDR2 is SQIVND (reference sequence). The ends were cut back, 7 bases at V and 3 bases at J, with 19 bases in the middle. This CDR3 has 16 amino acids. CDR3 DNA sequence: TGTGCCAGTACCCCCCGGGCTGGGACAAACAATCAGCCCCAGCATTTT. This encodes CASTPRAGTNNQPQHF.

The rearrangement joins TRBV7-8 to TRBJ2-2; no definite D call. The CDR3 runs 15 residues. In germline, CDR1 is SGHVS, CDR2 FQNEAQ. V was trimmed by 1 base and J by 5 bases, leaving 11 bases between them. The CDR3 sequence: CASSLEAGQTGELFF. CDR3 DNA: TGTGCCAGCAGCTTAGAGGCAGGTCAAACCGGGGAGCTGTTTTTT. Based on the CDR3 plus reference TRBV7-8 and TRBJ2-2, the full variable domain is GAGVSQSPRYKVAKRGQDVALRCDPISGHVSLFWYQQALGQGPEFLTYFQNEAQLDKSGLPSDRFFAERPEGSVSTLKIQRTQQEDSAVYLCASSLEAGQTGELFFGEGSRLTVL.

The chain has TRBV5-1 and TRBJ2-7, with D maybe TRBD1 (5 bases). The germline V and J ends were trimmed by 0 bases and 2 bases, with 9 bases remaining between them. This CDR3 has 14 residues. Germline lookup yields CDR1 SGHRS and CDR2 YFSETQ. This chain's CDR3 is CASSLEGRAYEQYF. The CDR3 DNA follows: TGCGCCAGCAGCTTGGAGGGCAGGGCCTACGAGCAGTACTTC. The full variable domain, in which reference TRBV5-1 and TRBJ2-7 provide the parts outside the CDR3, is KAGVTQTPRYLIKTRGQQVTLSCSPISGHRSVSWYQQTPGQGLQFLFEYFSETQRNKGNFPGRFSGRQFSNSRSEMNVSTLELGDSALYLCASSLEGRAYEQYFGPGTRLTVT.

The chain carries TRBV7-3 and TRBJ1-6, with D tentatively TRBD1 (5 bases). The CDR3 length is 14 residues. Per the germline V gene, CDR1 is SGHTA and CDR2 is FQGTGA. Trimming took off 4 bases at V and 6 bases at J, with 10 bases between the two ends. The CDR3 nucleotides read TGTGCCAGCAGCTCTGACAGCGTTAATTCACCCCTCCACTTT. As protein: CASSSDSVNSPLHF.

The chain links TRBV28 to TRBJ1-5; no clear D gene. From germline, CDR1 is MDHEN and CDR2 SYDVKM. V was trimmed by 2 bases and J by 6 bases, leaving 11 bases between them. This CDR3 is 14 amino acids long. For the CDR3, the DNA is TGTGCCAGCAGTTTACGGGGTTTGGGTCAGCCCCAGCATTTT. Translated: CASSLRGLGQPQHF.

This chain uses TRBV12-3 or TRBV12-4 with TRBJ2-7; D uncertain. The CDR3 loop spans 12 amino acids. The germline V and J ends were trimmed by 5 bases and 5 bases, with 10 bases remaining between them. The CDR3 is CASSRSSDEQYF. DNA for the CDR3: TGTGCCAGCAGTAGAAGTTCAGACGAGCAGTACTTC.

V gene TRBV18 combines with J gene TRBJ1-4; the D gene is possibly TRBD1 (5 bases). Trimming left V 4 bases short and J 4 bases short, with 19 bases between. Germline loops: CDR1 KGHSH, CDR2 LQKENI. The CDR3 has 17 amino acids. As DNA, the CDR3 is TGTGCCAGCTCACAACAGGATAGGAGATTCCTTAATGAAAAACTGTTTTTT. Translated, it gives CASSQQDRRFLNEKLFF.

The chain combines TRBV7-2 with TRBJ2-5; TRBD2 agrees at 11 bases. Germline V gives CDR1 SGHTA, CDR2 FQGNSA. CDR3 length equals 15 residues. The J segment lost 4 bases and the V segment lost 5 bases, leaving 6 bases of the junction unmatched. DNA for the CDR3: TGTGCCAGCAGCCTCCGACTAGCGGGACGAGAGACCCAGTACTTC. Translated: CASSLRLAGRETQYF.

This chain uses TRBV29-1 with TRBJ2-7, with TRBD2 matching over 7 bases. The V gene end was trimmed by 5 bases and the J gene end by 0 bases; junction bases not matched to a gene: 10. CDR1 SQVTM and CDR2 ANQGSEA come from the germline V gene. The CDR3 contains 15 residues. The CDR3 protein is CSVTFIGRASYEQYF. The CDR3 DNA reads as TGCAGCGTTACATTCATAGGGAGGGCCTCCTACGAGCAGTACTTC.

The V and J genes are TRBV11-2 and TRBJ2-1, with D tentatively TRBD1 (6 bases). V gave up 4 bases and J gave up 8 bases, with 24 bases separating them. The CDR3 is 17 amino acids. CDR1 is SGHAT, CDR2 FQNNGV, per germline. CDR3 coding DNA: TGTGCCAGCAGCTCTACGAACAGGGATCCCCTCCCCGATGAGCAGTTCTTC. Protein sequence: CASSSTNRDPLPDEQFF. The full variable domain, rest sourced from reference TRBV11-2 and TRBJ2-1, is EAGVAQSPRYKIIEKRQSVAFWCNPISGHATLYWYQQILGQGPKLLIQFQNNGVVDDSQLPKDRFSAERLKGVDSTLKIQPAKLEDSAVYLCASSSTNRDPLPDEQFFGPGTRLTVL.

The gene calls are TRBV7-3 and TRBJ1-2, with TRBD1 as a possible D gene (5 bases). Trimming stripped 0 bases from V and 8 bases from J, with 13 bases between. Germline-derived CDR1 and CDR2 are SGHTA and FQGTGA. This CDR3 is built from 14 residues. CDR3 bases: TGTGCCAGCAGCTTAACGTTTATGGACAACGGCTACACCTTC. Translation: CASSLTFMDNGYTF.

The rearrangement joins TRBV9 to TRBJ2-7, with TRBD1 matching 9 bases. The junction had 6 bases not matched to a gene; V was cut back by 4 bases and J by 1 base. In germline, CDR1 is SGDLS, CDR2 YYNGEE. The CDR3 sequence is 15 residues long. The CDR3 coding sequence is TGTGCCAGCAGCCCCGGACAGGGGATGTCCTACGAGCAGTACTTC. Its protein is CASSPGQGMSYEQYF.

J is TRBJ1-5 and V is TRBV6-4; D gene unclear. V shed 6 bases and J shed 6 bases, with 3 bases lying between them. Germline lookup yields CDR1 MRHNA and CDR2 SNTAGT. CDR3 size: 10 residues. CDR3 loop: CASSGQPQHF. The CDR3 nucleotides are TGTGCCAGCAGCGGTCAGCCCCAGCATTTT.

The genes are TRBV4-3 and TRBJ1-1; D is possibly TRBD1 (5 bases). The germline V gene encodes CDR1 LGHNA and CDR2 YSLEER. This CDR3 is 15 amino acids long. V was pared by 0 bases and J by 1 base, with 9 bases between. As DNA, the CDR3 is TGCGCCAGCAGCCAAGAACGGACAAAGAACACTGAAGCTTTCTTT. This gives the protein CASSQERTKNTEAFF.

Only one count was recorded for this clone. The DNA of the CDR3 is TGCGCCAGCAGTGATTACGGGGAGCTGTTTTTT. Its translation: CASSDYGELFF. The chain employs TRBV10-2 and TRBJ2-2; D uncertain. Looked up from germline, CDR1 is WSHSY and CDR2 is SAAADI. This CDR3 has 11 residues. The V gene lost 3 bases and the J gene lost 7 bases, with 3 bases spanning the gap.

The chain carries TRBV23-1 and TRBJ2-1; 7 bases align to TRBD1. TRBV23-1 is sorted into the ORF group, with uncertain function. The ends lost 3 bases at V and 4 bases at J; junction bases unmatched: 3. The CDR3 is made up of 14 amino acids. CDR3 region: CASSHRQGYNEQFF. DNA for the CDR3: TGCGCCAGCAGTCATCGACAGGGTTACAATGAGCAGTTCTTC.

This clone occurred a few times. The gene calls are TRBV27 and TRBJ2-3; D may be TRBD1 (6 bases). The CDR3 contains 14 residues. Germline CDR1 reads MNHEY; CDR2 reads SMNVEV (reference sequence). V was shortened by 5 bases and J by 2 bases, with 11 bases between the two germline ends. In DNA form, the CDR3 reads TGTGCCAGCAGTCGGGGACATGTCACAGATACGCAGTATTTT. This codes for CASSRGHVTDTQYF.

CDR3 coding DNA: TGTGCCAGCAGTTACATAGGGGCTGAAGCTTTCTTT. Protein product: CASSYIGAEAFF. The gene calls are TRBV6-2 or TRBV6-3 and TRBJ1-1; TRBD1 is a possible D gene (5 bases). V lost 2 bases, J lost 6 bases, and 7 bases lay in between. The CDR3 runs to 12 residues. Germline loops: CDR1 MNHEY, CDR2 SVGEGT.